This TCR beta chain was found in a study of blood T cell repertoires in COVID-19. CDR1 is SGHRS, CDR2 YFSETQ, per germline. Trimming cost V 5 bases and J 1 base, with 9 bases left between them. The CDR3 runs 13 residues. Assay: immunoSEQ multiplex PCR; the TCRdb copy retains only in-frame clones and omits some. The sample lists about 140,000 clones; approximately 79% were seen once. This sequence originates from a woman between 45 and 65 years old who had recovered from COVID-19. What was sequenced was PBMCs or T cells enriched from blood (not recorded which). This chain connects TRBV5-1 to TRBJ2-5; D is unresolved. CDR3 coding DNA: TGCGCCAGCAGGGAGACGACCCAAGAGACCCAGTACTTC. This sequence encodes CASRETTQETQYF.